The clone carrying this T cell receptor beta chain was seen many times. iRepertoire HTBI primers and Arm-PCR of CDR3 regions built TCR beta libraries. TCRdb called the multiplex PCR reads again in MiXCR, with one record for every CDR3 protein. The data show about 440,000 distinct CDR3 sequences, about a sixth seen once. The data originate from a study of regulatory T cells in long-lasting Graves disease. The time point denotes: newly diagnosed GD, antithyroid drugs for less than 3 months. From PBMCs, RNA was extracted and then used to make the TCR library. The same data also contributed to another study, on T cells in Graves' hyperthyroidism and ophthalmopathy.

This specimen consisted of peripheral blood mononuclear cells (PBMCs), obtained at new diagnosis, from a patient treated with antithyroid drugs. This clonotype originated in a woman in her 30s with Graves disease.

CDR3: CASSQVQRSYEQYF. As DNA, the CDR3 is TGCGCCAGCAGCCAAGTCCAGCGGAGTTACGAGCAGTACTTC. The chain carries TRBV4-3 and TRBJ2-7, with D possibly TRBD2 on 5 matching bases. The germline V gene has CDR1 LGHNA and CDR2 YSLEER. CDR3 size: 14 residues. V was shortened by 1 base and J by 4 bases, with 11 bases between the two germline ends.